One and the same sample provided the 29 T cell receptor beta chains below, sequenced in a study of vaccination and CD4 T cells after COVID-19. For these TCRs, the target antigens are not known. Treatment defined: approximately nine-day PBMC culture with coronavirus spike peptide pools or control peptides (ViraFEST assay). Sequenced with the Oncomine TCR Beta short-read assay was DNA taken from cultured CD4+ T cells. TCRdb ran MiXCR on the PCR reads and lists one entry per CDR3 protein. Found here are 10,000 to 15,000 distinct CDR3 sequences, approximately 74% of them singletons; the top ten hold about a third. Specimen: CD4+ T cells from blood, cultured in vitro. All receptors come from a human donor who had recovered from COVID-19.

The chain carries TRBV20-1 and TRBJ1-5, with D possibly TRBD1 on 5 matching bases. CDR3 length: 13 amino acids. Trimming shortened V by 2 bases and J by 3 bases, and 8 bases separated the two germline ends. CDR1 is DFQATT and CDR2 is SNEGSKA in the germline V gene (reference sequence). The CDR3 DNA sequence: TGCAGTGCTAGACAGGACAACAATCAGCCCCAGCATTTT. Protein product: CSARQDNNQPQHF.

The rearrangement joins TRBV11-3 to TRBJ2-5; D might be TRBD1 or TRBD2, each matching 5 bases. The CDR3 has 15 amino acids. With 5 bases removed from V and 5 bases from J, the gap between germline ends came to 18 bases. The germline gives CDR1 SGHNT, CDR2 YENEEA. The CDR3 protein is CASSPNHRSGETQYF. CDR3 in DNA: TGTGCCAGCAGCCCGAACCACAGGTCGGGGGAGACCCAGTACTTC.

The rearrangement links TRBV30 to TRBJ2-5, with D maybe TRBD2 (6 bases). The length of the CDR3 is 12 residues. CDR1 is GTSNPN, CDR2 SVGIG, per germline (reference sequence). Trimming left V 3 bases short and J 7 bases short, with 12 bases between. The CDR3 nucleotides are TGTGCCTGGAGACGGGCCGGGGGGACCCAGTACTTC. Residues: CAWRRAGGTQYF.

V and J are TRBV30 and TRBJ2-6; D remains unclear. The CDR3 loop spans 15 amino acids. Trimming left V 0 bases short and J 2 bases short, with 8 bases between. CDR1 and CDR2 (germline): GTSNPN, SVGIG (reference sequence). CDR3 residues: CAWSVQIPGANVLTF. For the CDR3, the DNA is TGTGCCTGGAGTGTACAAATCCCTGGGGCCAACGTCCTGACTTTC.

The chain employs TRBV6-2 or TRBV6-3 and TRBJ2-5; D ambiguous. V shed 5 bases and J shed 3 bases, with 4 bases lying between them. This CDR3 has 11 residues. CDR1 and CDR2 (germline): MNHEY, SVGEGT. The CDR3 DNA follows: TGTGCCAGCAGTCCAAAAGAGACCCAGTACTTC. Translation gives CASSPKETQYF.

In this sample, this clonotype turned up once. The chain carries TRBV7-8 and TRBJ1-5; TRBD1 matches at 8 bases. CDR1 is SGHVS and CDR2 is FQNEAQ in the germline V gene. J was trimmed by 6 bases and V by 1 base; bases with no gene match: 5. CDR3 length: 15 residues. CDR3 DNA: TGTGCCAGCAGCTTAGGGCAGGGGGCCCGTCAGCCCCAGCATTTT. Amino acid sequence: CASSLGQGARQPQHF.

CDR3 protein: CASSNDRGRGTYGYTF. The CDR3 nucleotides read TGTGCCAGCAGCAACGACAGGGGGCGTGGTACTTATGGCTACACCTTC. This chain uses TRBV21-1 with TRBJ1-2; TRBD1, the table's D call, lacks a check against the DNA. TRBV21-1 is reported as a pseudogene. The CDR3 length is 16 residues.

V gene TRBV7-9 combines with J gene TRBJ2-2, with a possible D match to TRBD2 (6 bases). This CDR3 has 14 amino acids. From germline, CDR1 is SEHNR and CDR2 FQNEAQ (reference sequence). Trimming stripped 8 bases from V and 2 bases from J, with 12 bases between. CDR3 sequence reads: CASLEGVNTGELFF. For the CDR3, the DNA is TGTGCCAGCTTGGAGGGAGTCAACACCGGGGAGCTGTTTTTT.

The chain links TRBV20-1 to TRBJ1-3; D is possibly TRBD1 (6 bases). Trimming stripped 8 bases from V and 3 bases from J, with 20 bases between. The CDR3 is made up of 15 amino acids. From germline, CDR1 is DFQATT and CDR2 SNEGSKA (reference sequence). DNA for the CDR3: TGCAGTCCCATAAAGGGGACAAGGGGTGGAAACACCATATATTTT. Translated, it gives CSPIKGTRGGNTIYF.

In DNA, the CDR3 is TGTGCCAGCAGCGTACATTCGGGCCACCAAGAGACCCAGTACTTC. Protein: CASSVHSGHQETQYF. This chain uses TRBV9 with TRBJ2-5; D is uncertain. The germline gives CDR1 SGDLS, CDR2 YYNGEE. This CDR3 region has 15 residues. Trimming shortened V by 1 base and J by 0 bases, and 10 bases separated the two germline ends.

The genes are TRBV6-1 and TRBJ2-3; tentatively, D is TRBD2 (6 bases). There are 15 residues in the CDR3. Germline V gives CDR1 MNHNS, CDR2 SASEGT. Trimming removed 7 bases at V and 1 base at J, with 15 bases between. Written as DNA, the CDR3 is TGTGCCAGCACCTTCGGCGGGACCGGCACAGATACGCAGTATTTT. Translating gives CASTFGGTGTDTQYF.

V is TRBV19 and J is TRBJ1-6, with a tentative D call TRBD1 (6 bases). This CDR3 spans 15 amino acids. The germline CDR1 and CDR2 sequences are LNHDA and SQIVND (reference sequence). Trimming stripped 7 bases from V and 7 bases from J, with 17 bases between. The CDR3 sequence is CASTQGQGGNSPLHF. In nucleotides, the CDR3 is TGTGCCAGTACCCAAGGACAAGGGGGAAATTCACCCCTCCACTTT.

This rearrangement joins TRBV6-2 or TRBV6-3 to TRBJ2-7; TRBD2 agrees at 8 bases. From germline, CDR1 is MNHEY and CDR2 SVGEGT. V was pared by 6 bases and J by 3 bases, with 16 bases of the junction left unmatched. The CDR3 is 17 residues long. The CDR3 protein is CASSLSGTRSLLYEQYF. CDR3 sequence (DNA): TGTGCCAGCAGCCTTTCCGGGACTAGAAGTCTACTCTACGAGCAGTACTTC.

This chain links TRBV6-5 with TRBJ2-2; no firm D call. The CDR3 is 16 amino acids. The germline gives CDR1 MNHEY, CDR2 SVGAGI. V lost 2 bases, J lost 5 bases, and 15 bases lay in between. CDR3 nucleotide sequence: TGTGCCAGCAGTTACAACACCAAAGTTGGGACCGGGGAGCTGTTTTTT. Protein: CASSYNTKVGTGELFF.

This chain's CDR3 is CASRGRRGDTEAFF. The DNA of the CDR3 is TGTGCCAGCAGGGGCCGTCGGGGAGACACTGAAGCTTTCTTT. V and J are TRBV6-1 and TRBJ1-1; D ambiguous. The CDR3 has 14 amino acids. Trimming removed 6 bases from V and 3 bases from J, with 14 bases in between. Germline assignment: CDR1 MNHNS and CDR2 SASEGT.

The chain joins TRBV24-1 to TRBJ2-7; D unclear. Germline loops: CDR1 KGHDR, CDR2 SFDVKD. V was clipped by 4 bases and J by 2 bases, with 2 bases between them. The CDR3 is 11 amino acids. The CDR3 DNA follows: TGTGCCACCAGTGACGCCTACGAGCAGTACTTC. As protein: CATSDAYEQYF.

The chain joins TRBV19 to TRBJ2-2, with a weak D call TRBD2 (5 bases). Trimming pared 6 bases from V and 5 bases from J, leaving 16 bases between. CDR1 and CDR2 from the germline V gene are LNHDA and SQIVND (reference sequence). This CDR3 comprises 15 residues. CDR3 amino acids: CASRLEHWRTGELFF. In DNA form, the CDR3 reads TGTGCCAGTAGATTAGAACATTGGAGGACCGGGGAGCTGTTTTTT.

The rearrangement uses TRBV7-2 and TRBJ1-1; 11 bases are shared with TRBD1. The CDR3 totals 14 residues. Germline loops: CDR1 SGHTA, CDR2 FQGNSA. The ends lost 3 bases at V and 5 bases at J; junction bases unmatched: 2. DNA of the CDR3: TGTGCCAGCAGCTTCCGGGACAGGGGGACTGAAGCTTTCTTT. Its protein product is CASSFRDRGTEAFF.

This sequence joins TRBV12-3 or TRBV12-4 and TRBJ2-7; TRBD1 agrees at 8 bases. The CDR3 loop spans 13 amino acids. V lost 6 bases and J lost 4; bases outside the gene matches: 5. The CDR3 here is CASSNTGGYEQYF. DNA of the CDR3: TGTGCCAGCAGCAATACAGGGGGGTACGAGCAGTACTTC.

This clonotype has only a few counts. This sequence joins TRBV28 and TRBJ1-2; the D is unclear. There are 12 residues in the CDR3. The V gene lost 8 bases and the J gene lost 1 base, with 8 bases spanning the gap. Germline CDR1 is MDHEN and CDR2 is SYDVKM. The CDR3 bases are TGTGCCAGCTCTGGCATTAACTATGGCTACACCTTC. Translating it yields CASSGINYGYTF.

The V and J genes are TRBV19 and TRBJ1-1, with no clear D. From germline, CDR1 is LNHDA and CDR2 SQIVND (reference sequence). V was shortened by 6 bases and J by 0 bases, with 8 bases between the two germline ends. This CDR3 contains 13 residues. The chain's CDR3 is CASRKQLNTEAFF. The DNA for the CDR3 is TGTGCCAGTAGGAAGCAGTTGAACACTGAAGCTTTCTTT.

The sample holds one count of this clonotype. The genes are TRBV30 and TRBJ2-6; 7 nucleotides match TRBD2. This CDR3 region has 17 residues. Unmatched junction bases numbered 12, after V lost 3 bases and J lost 4 bases. In germline, CDR1 is GTSNPN, CDR2 SVGIG (reference sequence). Here the CDR3 reads CAWRRPGLILGANVLTF. CDR3 in DNA: TGTGCCTGGAGAAGACCGGGACTAATACTGGGGGCCAACGTCCTGACTTTC.

The chain recombines TRBV6-1 with TRBJ1-6; D uncertain. This CDR3 spans 18 amino acids. Deletions cut 1 base from V and 0 bases from J, with 13 bases between. Germline values: CDR1 MNHNS, CDR2 SASEGT. CDR3 protein: CASSEVGQQSSYNSPLHF. Here the CDR3 DNA reads TGTGCCAGCAGTGAAGTTGGGCAACAGAGCTCCTATAATTCACCCCTCCACTTT.

V and J are TRBV11-2 and TRBJ2-7; 7 bases are shared with TRBD1. The CDR3 has 14 residues. The V gene end was trimmed by 2 bases and the J gene end by 5 bases; junction bases not matched to a gene: 6. Per the germline V gene, CDR1 is SGHAT and CDR2 is FQNNGV. CDR3 residues: CASSLLTGLNEQYF. CDR3 sequence (DNA): TGTGCCAGCAGCTTATTGACAGGGTTGAACGAGCAGTACTTC.

The CDR3 loop reads CASSLYLETDTQYF. The CDR3 DNA is TGTGCCAGCAGCTTATATCTAGAAACAGATACGCAGTATTTT. The rearrangement uses TRBV7-3 and TRBJ2-3, with D uncertain. The germline V and J ends were trimmed by 2 bases and 3 bases, with 9 bases remaining between them. The CDR3 has 14 residues. CDR1 SGHTA and CDR2 FQGTGA come from the germline V gene. Complete variable domain (other parts from reference TRBV7-3 and TRBJ2-3): GAGVSQTPSNKVTEKGKYVELRCDPISGHTALYWYRQSLGQGPEFLIYFQGTGAADDSGLPNDRFFAVRPEGSVSTLKIQRTERGDSAVYLCASSLYLETDTQYFGPGTRLTVL.

The gene calls are TRBV20-1 and TRBJ1-5; D uncertain. The V gene's germline CDR1 is DFQATT and CDR2 SNEGSKA (reference sequence). There are 12 residues in the CDR3. V dropped 4 bases and J dropped 4 bases, with 8 bases sitting between them. CDR3 DNA: TGCAGTGCTAAAACAGCTAATCAGCCCCAGCATTTT. Protein: CSAKTANQPQHF.

The CDR3 sequence: CATSRGTGGTHYEQYF. Here the CDR3 DNA reads TGTGCCACCAGCAGAGGGACAGGGGGTACCCACTACGAGCAGTACTTC. The gene calls are TRBV15 and TRBJ2-7; the match to TRBD1 covers 10 bases. After removal of 1 base from V and 3 bases from J, the junction contained 6 bases not matched to a gene. Looked up from germline, CDR1 is LNHNV and CDR2 is YYDKDF (reference sequence). The length of the CDR3 is 16 residues.

V and J are TRBV15 and TRBJ1-5; the D is unclear. The V gene lost 0 bases and the J gene lost 9 bases, with 15 bases spanning the gap. The CDR3 has 15 residues. The germline CDR1 and CDR2 sequences are LNHNV and YYDKDF (reference sequence). The CDR3 nucleotides are TGTGCCACCAGCAGAGAGAGGAGGCCGGTGTGGCCCCAGCATTTT. Protein: CATSRERRPVWPQHF.

The chain combines TRBV19 with TRBJ1-5; 7 nucleotides agree with TRBD1. The CDR3 spans 14 residues. V trimming: 5 bases; J trimming: 11 bases; junction bases outside the gene matches: 12. Germline CDR1 LNHDA, CDR2 SQIVND (reference sequence). The CDR3 loop reads CASSLGRGGRAQHF. The CDR3 DNA is TGTGCCAGTAGTCTTGGCAGGGGGGGTAGGGCCCAGCATTTT.